This T cell receptor beta chain was obtained from a study of cytomegalovirus exposure and HLA in healthy donors. Findings and caveats of the study: CMV serostatus stood as the only immune exposure information on hand.

Vbeta (60) and Jbeta (13) primers were used in the PCR. Profiled with immunoSEQ multiplex PCR; TCRdb holds only in-frame clones, not every one. The sample records 150,000 to 200,000 clones, 70% to 80% being singletons. In regard to this clone: Its antigen is undetermined.

V was shortened by 0 bases and J by 8 bases, with 13 bases between the two germline ends. From germline, CDR1 is ENHRY and CDR2 SYGVKD. This CDR3 spans 14 amino acids. This TCR derives from a woman under 40 in good health and CMV-seropositive. The specimen sequenced was PBMCs. The chain combines TRBV10-3 with TRBJ1-2; no reliable D call. DNA for the CDR3: TGTGCCATCAGTGAGTCATCCACGCTACAGGGCTACACCTTC. Its protein product is CAISESSTLQGYTF.